This is a list of T cell receptor beta chains from one sample in a study of Tregs in tolerant kidney transplant recipients. Assay: immunoSEQ multiplex PCR; the TCRdb copy retains only in-frame clones and omits some. The sample consists of about 18,000 clones, 65% to 90% of them appearing once. The sequencing sample was made of Tregs from blood. Receptors originate from a human donor in good health. Both conserved end residues are part of each CDR3. Each record gives: CDR3 protein, CDR3 DNA, J gene, clone size, D gene, V gene. A D gene is named only where the DNA matches it firmly. Clone size is given for some rows only: seen once, a few or many times, or a class if the clone is expanded.

CDR3 protein: CASSSRLGETSGISYEQYF
CDR3 DNA: TGTGCCAGCAGCTCTCGCCTCGGGGAAACTAGCGGGATCTCCTACGAGCAGTACTTC
J gene: TRBJ2-7
clone size: NA
D gene: TRBD2
V gene: TRBV7-9

CDR3 protein: CASSYSTAQETQYF
CDR3 DNA: TGTGCCAGCAGTTACTCTACCGCCCAGGAGACCCAGTACTTC
J gene: TRBJ2-5
clone size: NA
D gene: NA
V gene: TRBV6-5

CDR3 protein: CASSLVSGGEETQYF
CDR3 DNA: TGCGCCAGCAGCTTGGTCTCGGGGGGAGAAGAGACCCAGTACTTC
J gene: TRBJ2-5
clone size: NA
D gene: TRBD2
V gene: TRBV5-1

CDR3 protein: CASSADSPGLTEAFF
CDR3 DNA: TGTGCCAGCAGTGCGGACTCTCCGGGACTTACTGAAGCTTTCTTT
J gene: TRBJ1-1
clone size: few
D gene: NA
V gene: TRBV25-1

CDR3 protein: CASSFASLAEQYF
CDR3 DNA: TGTGCCAGCAGCTTCGCGTCACTAGCGGAGCAGTATTTT
J gene: TRBJ2-3
clone size: NA
D gene: TRBD2
V gene: TRBV7-2

CDR3 protein: CAWSVGYEQYF
CDR3 DNA: TGTGCCTGGAGTGTAGGGTACGAGCAGTACTTC
J gene: TRBJ2-7
clone size: NA
D gene: NA
V gene: TRBV30

CDR3 protein: CASSPLGLAGGYEQYF
CDR3 DNA: TGTGCCAGCAGCCCCCTGGGACTAGCGGGGGGCTACGAGCAGTACTTC
J gene: TRBJ2-7
clone size: NA
D gene: TRBD2
V gene: TRBV14

CDR3 protein: CASSFSTGNPYEQYF
CDR3 DNA: TGTGCCAGCAGCTTTTCGACAGGGAACCCCTACGAGCAGTACTTC
J gene: TRBJ2-7
clone size: NA
D gene: TRBD1
V gene: TRBV5-6

CDR3 protein: CASSPKGPDTQYF
CDR3 DNA: TGTGCCAGCAGCCCCAAAGGGCCAGATACGCAGTATTTT
J gene: TRBJ2-3
clone size: NA
D gene: NA
V gene: TRBV7-9

CDR3 protein: CASSQTGNTEAFF
CDR3 DNA: TGTGCCAGCAGTCAAACAGGGAACACTGAAGCTTTCTTT
J gene: TRBJ1-1
clone size: NA
D gene: NA
V gene: TRBV6-5

CDR3 protein: CASSPWIDTEAFF
CDR3 DNA: TGTGCCAGCAGCCCATGGATTGACACTGAAGCTTTCTTT
J gene: TRBJ1-1
clone size: NA
D gene: NA
V gene: TRBV11-2

CDR3 protein: CSVEDGSYEQYF
CDR3 DNA: TGCAGCGTTGAAGACGGTTCCTACGAGCAGTACTTC
J gene: TRBJ2-7
clone size: NA
D gene: NA
V gene: TRBV29-1

CDR3 protein: CASSYSPDLSGNTIYF
CDR3 DNA: TGTGCCAGCAGTTACTCCCCAGACCTCTCTGGAAACACCATATATTTT
J gene: TRBJ1-3
clone size: few
D gene: NA
V gene: TRBV6-5

CDR3 protein: CASSEVGTQYF
CDR3 DNA: TGTGCCAGCAGTGAAGTCGGCACGCAGTATTTT
J gene: TRBJ2-3
clone size: NA
D gene: NA
V gene: TRBV2

CDR3 protein: CASSLGQGNTIYF
CDR3 DNA: TGCGCCAGCAGCTTGGGACAGGGGAACACCATATATTTT
J gene: TRBJ1-3
clone size: NA
D gene: TRBD1
V gene: TRBV5-1

CDR3 protein: CASSVRGSSYNEQFF
CDR3 DNA: TGTGCCAGCAGTGTTCGGGGGAGCTCCTACAATGAGCAGTTCTTC
J gene: TRBJ2-1
clone size: NA
D gene: NA
V gene: TRBV11-3

CDR3 protein: CASSWDGYEQYF
CDR3 DNA: TGTGCCAGCAGCTGGGACGGCTACGAGCAGTACTTC
J gene: TRBJ2-7
clone size: NA
D gene: NA
V gene: TRBV11-3

CDR3 protein: CASSTRTGGAYNEQFF
CDR3 DNA: TGTGCCAGCAGCACTCGGACAGGGGGCGCTTACAATGAGCAGTTCTTC
J gene: TRBJ2-1
clone size: NA
D gene: TRBD1
V gene: TRBV9

CDR3 protein: CASQPPADSYNEQFF
CDR3 DNA: TGTGCCAGCCAGCCACCAGCGGACTCCTACAATGAGCAGTTCTTC
J gene: TRBJ2-1
clone size: NA
D gene: NA
V gene: TRBV2

CDR3 protein: CASSSVAGGPGDTQYF
CDR3 DNA: TGTGCCAGTAGTTCCGTGGCGGGGGGGCCGGGGGATACGCAGTATTTT
J gene: TRBJ2-3
clone size: few
D gene: TRBD2
V gene: TRBV19

CDR3 protein: CASSPTRAEQYF
CDR3 DNA: TGTGCCAGCAGCCCTACAAGAGCCGAGCAGTACTTC
J gene: TRBJ2-7
clone size: NA
D gene: NA
V gene: TRBV7-8

CDR3 protein: CASSYSTRGARYTF
CDR3 DNA: TGTGCCAGCAGTTACTCCACCCGCGGGGCGAGGTACACCTTC
J gene: TRBJ1-2
clone size: NA
D gene: NA
V gene: TRBV6-5

CDR3 protein: CASSPNRGGTEAFF
CDR3 DNA: TGTGCCAGTAGTCCGAACAGGGGAGGGACTGAAGCTTTCTTT
J gene: TRBJ1-1
clone size: few
D gene: TRBD1
V gene: TRBV19

CDR3 protein: CAIRGSRETQYF
CDR3 DNA: TGTGCCATCCGTGGTAGCAGAGAGACCCAGTACTTC
J gene: TRBJ2-5
clone size: NA
D gene: NA
V gene: TRBV10-3

CDR3 protein: CATSRGLGGYQETQYF
CDR3 DNA: TGTGCCACCAGCAGAGGTTTAGGGGGGTACCAAGAGACCCAGTACTTC
J gene: TRBJ2-5
clone size: NA
D gene: NA
V gene: TRBV15

CDR3 protein: CASSLDGAPGGDYGYTF
CDR3 DNA: TGTGCCAGCAGCTTAGATGGGGCCCCGGGGGGGGACTATGGCTACACCTTC
J gene: TRBJ1-2
clone size: NA
D gene: NA
V gene: TRBV11-3

CDR3 protein: CASSRRGTDYEQYF
CDR3 DNA: TGTGCCAGCAGCAGGAGGGGCACCGACTACGAGCAGTACTTC
J gene: TRBJ2-7
clone size: few
D gene: NA
V gene: TRBV5-5

CDR3 protein: CASIRTSGGNEQFF
CDR3 DNA: TGTGCCAGCATTAGGACTAGCGGGGGAAATGAGCAGTTCTTC
J gene: TRBJ2-1
clone size: NA
D gene: TRBD2
V gene: TRBV27

CDR3 protein: CASSPSGRGEQFF
CDR3 DNA: TGTGCCAGCAGCCCTAGCGGGAGAGGGGAGCAGTTCTTC
J gene: TRBJ2-1
clone size: NA
D gene: TRBD2
V gene: TRBV2

CDR3 protein: CASSDSFYGYTF
CDR3 DNA: TGTGCCAGCAGTGATTCTTTCTATGGCTACACCTTC
J gene: TRBJ1-2
clone size: NA
D gene: NA
V gene: TRBV2

CDR3 protein: CASRGSGRIYEQYF
CDR3 DNA: TGTGCCAGCAGGGGTAGCGGGCGAATCTACGAGCAGTACTTC
J gene: TRBJ2-7
clone size: NA
D gene: TRBD2
V gene: TRBV6-1

CDR3 protein: CASSVDPGPNSPLHF
CDR3 DNA: TGTGCCAGCAGTGTCGATCCGGGTCCGAATTCACCCCTCCACTTT
J gene: TRBJ1-6
clone size: few
D gene: NA
V gene: TRBV25-1

CDR3 protein: CASSERWAGELFF
CDR3 DNA: TGTGCCAGTAGTGAAAGGTGGGCCGGGGAGCTGTTTTTT
J gene: TRBJ2-2
clone size: few
D gene: NA
V gene: TRBV19

CDR3 protein: CASSQKPGGRQFF
CDR3 DNA: TGCGCCAGCAGCCAAAAGCCCGGGGGCCGTCAGTTCTTC
J gene: TRBJ2-1
clone size: NA
D gene: NA
V gene: TRBV4-3

CDR3 protein: CASSFDSSSYEQYF
CDR3 DNA: TGTGCCAGCAGCTTTGACTCCAGCTCCTACGAGCAGTACTTC
J gene: TRBJ2-7
clone size: NA
D gene: NA
V gene: TRBV7-8

CDR3 protein: CASSVAGGDTQYF
CDR3 DNA: TGTGCCAGCAGTGTGGCGGGAGGCGATACGCAGTATTTT
J gene: TRBJ2-3
clone size: NA
D gene: TRBD2
V gene: TRBV6-4

CDR3 protein: CASSPLINDWGHEQFF
CDR3 DNA: TGTGCCAGCAGCCCCTTGATAAACGACTGGGGCCATGAGCAGTTCTTC
J gene: TRBJ2-1
clone size: NA
D gene: NA
V gene: TRBV14

CDR3 protein: CSVYGRTEAFF
CDR3 DNA: TGCAGCGTTTATGGTCGCACTGAAGCTTTCTTT
J gene: TRBJ1-1
clone size: few
D gene: NA
V gene: TRBV29-1

CDR3 protein: CASSPGPDQPQHF
CDR3 DNA: TGCGCCAGCAGCCCCGGGCCGGATCAGCCCCAGCATTTT
J gene: TRBJ1-5
clone size: NA
D gene: NA
V gene: TRBV5-1

CDR3 protein: CASSLSRGEAFF
CDR3 DNA: TGTGCCAGCAGCTTGTCCAGGGGAGAAGCTTTCTTT
J gene: TRBJ1-1
clone size: NA
D gene: NA
V gene: TRBV5-5

CDR3 protein: CASTPERADTQYF
CDR3 DNA: TGTGCCAGCACTCCCGAAAGGGCAGATACGCAGTATTTT
J gene: TRBJ2-3
clone size: NA
D gene: NA
V gene: TRBV6-5

CDR3 protein: CASSVERGATDTQYF
CDR3 DNA: TGTGCCAGCAGTGTAGAGCGGGGGGCGACAGATACGCAGTATTTT
J gene: TRBJ2-3
clone size: NA
D gene: TRBD2
V gene: TRBV2

CDR3 protein: CASSWGQGATYNEQFF
CDR3 DNA: TGCGCCAGCAGCTGGGGACAGGGGGCAACCTACAATGAGCAGTTCTTC
J gene: TRBJ2-1
clone size: NA
D gene: TRBD1
V gene: TRBV5-1

CDR3 protein: CASSVNGTGGYEQYF
CDR3 DNA: TGTGCCAGCAGCGTGAACGGGACAGGGGGGTACGAGCAGTACTTC
J gene: TRBJ2-7
clone size: NA
D gene: TRBD1
V gene: TRBV9

CDR3 protein: CASRRGPESNQPQHF
CDR3 DNA: TGCGCCAGCAGAAGGGGCCCGGAAAGCAATCAGCCCCAGCATTTT
J gene: TRBJ1-5
clone size: NA
D gene: NA
V gene: TRBV5-1

CDR3 protein: CASSFLRGKTQYF
CDR3 DNA: TGTGCCAGCAGCTTTTTGCGGGGAAAGACCCAGTACTTC
J gene: TRBJ2-5
clone size: NA
D gene: NA
V gene: TRBV7-2

CDR3 protein: CASSPPRAANEKLFF
CDR3 DNA: TGTGCCAGCTCACCACCCAGGGCGGCTAATGAAAAACTGTTTTTT
J gene: TRBJ1-4
clone size: NA
D gene: NA
V gene: TRBV18

CDR3 protein: CASMTGNSGANVLTF
CDR3 DNA: TGTGCCAGCATGACGGGGAACTCTGGGGCCAACGTCCTGACTTTC
J gene: TRBJ2-6
clone size: once
D gene: NA
V gene: TRBV2

CDR3 protein: CASSWMGQGFRKETQYF
CDR3 DNA: TGTGCCAGCAGCTGGATGGGACAGGGGTTCCGAAAAGAGACCCAGTACTTC
J gene: TRBJ2-5
clone size: NA
D gene: TRBD1
V gene: TRBV5-6

CDR3 protein: CATHDGLNYGYTF
CDR3 DNA: TGTGCCACCCATGATGGACTAAACTATGGCTACACCTTC
J gene: TRBJ1-2
clone size: NA
D gene: NA
V gene: TRBV6-6

CDR3 protein: CASSSWGNQPQHF
CDR3 DNA: TGTGCCAGTAGTTCGTGGGGAAATCAGCCCCAGCATTTT
J gene: TRBJ1-5
clone size: NA
D gene: NA
V gene: TRBV19

CDR3 protein: CASSPHPRRFGTDTQYF
CDR3 DNA: TGTGCCAGCAGCCCCCACCCCCGCCGCTTCGGAACAGATACGCAGTATTTT
J gene: TRBJ2-3
clone size: NA
D gene: NA
V gene: TRBV13

CDR3 protein: CASSFGQGAAGYTF
CDR3 DNA: TGTGCCAGCAGCTTCGGACAGGGGGCAGCTGGCTACACCTTC
J gene: TRBJ1-2
clone size: NA
D gene: TRBD1
V gene: TRBV11-2

CDR3 protein: CASSRPDTEAFF
CDR3 DNA: TGTGCCAGCAGCCGCCCGGACACTGAAGCTTTCTTT
J gene: TRBJ1-1
clone size: NA
D gene: NA
V gene: TRBV7-9

CDR3 protein: CASSTRLAGAPSNTGELFF
CDR3 DNA: TGTGCCAGCAGTACTCGACTAGCGGGGGCGCCCTCGAACACCGGGGAGCTGTTTTTT
J gene: TRBJ2-2
clone size: few
D gene: TRBD2
V gene: TRBV27